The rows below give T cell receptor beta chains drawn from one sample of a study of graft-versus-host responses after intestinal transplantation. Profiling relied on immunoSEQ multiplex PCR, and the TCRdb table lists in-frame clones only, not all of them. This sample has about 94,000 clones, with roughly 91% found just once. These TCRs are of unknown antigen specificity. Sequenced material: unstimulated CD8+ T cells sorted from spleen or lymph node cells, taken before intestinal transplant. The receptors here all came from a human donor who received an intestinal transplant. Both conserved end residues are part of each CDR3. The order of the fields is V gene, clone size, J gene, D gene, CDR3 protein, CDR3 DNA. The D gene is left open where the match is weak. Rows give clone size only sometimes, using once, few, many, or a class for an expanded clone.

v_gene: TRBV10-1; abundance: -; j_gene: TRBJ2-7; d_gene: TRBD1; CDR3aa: CASSPGTGQSEQYF; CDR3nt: TGTGCCAGCAGTCCCGGGACAGGTCAGTCCGAGCAGTACTTC
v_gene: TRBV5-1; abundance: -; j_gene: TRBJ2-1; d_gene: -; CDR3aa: CASSLGGSGNEQFF; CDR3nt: TGCGCCAGCAGCTTGGGAGGGAGCGGGAATGAGCAGTTCTTC
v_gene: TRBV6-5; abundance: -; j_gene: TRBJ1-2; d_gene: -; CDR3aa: CASSYSGGGYGYTF; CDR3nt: TGTGCCAGCAGTTACTCGGGCGGGGGATATGGCTACACCTTC
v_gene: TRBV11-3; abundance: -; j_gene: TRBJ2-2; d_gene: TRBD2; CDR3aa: CASSGIHPSGGRGTGELFF; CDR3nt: TGTGCCAGCAGCGGGATCCACCCTAGCGGGGGCCGAGGGACCGGGGAGCTGTTTTTT
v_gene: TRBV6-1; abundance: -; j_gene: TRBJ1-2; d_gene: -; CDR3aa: CASSEPARVGDGYTF; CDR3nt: TGTGCCAGCAGTGAACCTGCCAGGGTTGGGGATGGCTACACCTTC
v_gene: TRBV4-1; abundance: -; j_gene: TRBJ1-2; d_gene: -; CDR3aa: CASSQRVNYGYTF; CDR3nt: TGCGCCAGCAGCCAAAGAGTTAACTATGGCTACACCTTC
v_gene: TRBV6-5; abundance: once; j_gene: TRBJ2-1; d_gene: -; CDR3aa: CASSYRENPHNEQFF; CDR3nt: TGTGCCAGCAGTTACAGGGAGAATCCACACAATGAGCAGTTCTTC
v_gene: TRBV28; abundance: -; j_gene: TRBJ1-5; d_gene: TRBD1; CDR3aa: CASSLYRGDQPQHF; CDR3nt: TGTGCCAGCAGTTTATACAGGGGAGATCAGCCCCAGCATTTT
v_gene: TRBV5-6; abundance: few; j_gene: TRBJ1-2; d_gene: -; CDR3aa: CASSFPLNYGYTF; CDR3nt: TGTGCCAGCAGCTTCCCCCTTAACTATGGCTACACCTTC
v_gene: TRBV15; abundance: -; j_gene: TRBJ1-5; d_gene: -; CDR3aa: CATSSERSNQPQHF; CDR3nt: TGTGCCACCAGCTCCGAACGGAGCAATCAGCCCCAGCATTTT
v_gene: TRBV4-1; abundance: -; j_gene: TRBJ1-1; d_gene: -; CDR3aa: CASSQEGTGNTEAFF; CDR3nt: TGCGCCAGCAGCCAAGAAGGAACAGGGAACACTGAAGCTTTCTTT
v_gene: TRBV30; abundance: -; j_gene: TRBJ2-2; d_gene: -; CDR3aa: CAWSGAVLNGELFF; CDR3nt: TGTGCCTGGAGTGGGGCAGTGTTAAACGGGGAGCTGTTTTTT
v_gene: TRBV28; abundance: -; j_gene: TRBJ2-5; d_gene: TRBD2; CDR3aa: CASGGRTSQETQYF; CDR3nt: TGTGCCAGCGGAGGAAGGACTAGCCAAGAGACCCAGTACTTC
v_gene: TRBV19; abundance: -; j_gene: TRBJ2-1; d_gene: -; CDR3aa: CASSIASPGNEQFF; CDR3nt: TGTGCCAGTAGTATAGCCAGCCCGGGGAATGAGCAGTTCTTC
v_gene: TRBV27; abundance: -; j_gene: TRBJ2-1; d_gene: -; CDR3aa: CASSRTGYNEQFF; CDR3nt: TGTGCCAGCAGTCGTACAGGGTACAATGAGCAGTTCTTC
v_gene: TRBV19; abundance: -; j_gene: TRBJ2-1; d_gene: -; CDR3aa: CASSIRQGWSEQFF; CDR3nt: TGTGCCAGTAGTATACGTCAGGGGTGGAGTGAGCAGTTCTTC
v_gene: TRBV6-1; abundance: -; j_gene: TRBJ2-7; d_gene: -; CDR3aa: CASSVDNSYEQYF; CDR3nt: TGTGCCAGCAGCGTGGACAACTCCTACGAGCAGTACTTC
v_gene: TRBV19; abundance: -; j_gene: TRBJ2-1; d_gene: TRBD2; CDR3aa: CASSISSGVPNEQFF; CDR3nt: TGTGCCAGTAGTATCTCTAGCGGGGTGCCCAATGAGCAGTTCTTC
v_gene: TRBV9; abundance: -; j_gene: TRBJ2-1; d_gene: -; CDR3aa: CASSVEQGGWNEQFF; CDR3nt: TGTGCCAGCAGCGTAGAACAGGGGGGGTGGAATGAGCAGTTCTTC
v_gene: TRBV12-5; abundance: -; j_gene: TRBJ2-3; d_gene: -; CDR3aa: CASGLALTGSSTDTQYF; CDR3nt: TGTGCTAGTGGTTTGGCTCTGACAGGTTCTAGCACAGATACGCAGTATTTT
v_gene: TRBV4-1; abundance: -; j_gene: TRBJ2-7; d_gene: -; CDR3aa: CASSQGRVGRPYEQYF; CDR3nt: TGCGCCAGCAGCCAAGGTCGGGTAGGTAGGCCCTACGAGCAGTACTTC
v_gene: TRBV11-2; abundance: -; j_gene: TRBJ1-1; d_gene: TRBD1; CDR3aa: CASSADRGRGNTEAFF; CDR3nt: TGTGCCAGCAGCGCCGACAGGGGGCGAGGGAACACTGAAGCTTTCTTT
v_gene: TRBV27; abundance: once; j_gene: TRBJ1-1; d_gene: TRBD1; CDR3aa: CASSLRQGWNEAFF; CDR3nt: TGTGCCAGCAGTTTAAGACAGGGCTGGAATGAAGCTTTCTTT
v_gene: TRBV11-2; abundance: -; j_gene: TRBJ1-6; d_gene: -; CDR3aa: CASSLSVGGYNSPLHF; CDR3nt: TGTGCCAGCAGCTTATCGGTAGGGGGTTATAATTCACCCCTCCACTTT
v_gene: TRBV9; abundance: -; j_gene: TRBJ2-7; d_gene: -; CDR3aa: CASSPGEGPPEQYF; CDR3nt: TGTGCCAGCAGCCCCGGAGAAGGCCCCCCAGAGCAGTACTTC
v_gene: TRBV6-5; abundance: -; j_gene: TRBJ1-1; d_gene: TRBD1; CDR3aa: CASSYSVRQGALEAFF; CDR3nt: TGTGCCAGCAGTTACTCGGTTCGCCAGGGGGCCCTTGAAGCTTTCTTT
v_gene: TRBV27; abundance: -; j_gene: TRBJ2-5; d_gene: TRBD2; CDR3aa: CASSFGAGAEETQYF; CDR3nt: TGTGCCAGCAGTTTTGGAGCGGGGGCGGAAGAGACCCAGTACTTC
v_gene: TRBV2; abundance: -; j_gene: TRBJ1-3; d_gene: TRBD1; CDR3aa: CAREGSETGGSGNTIYF; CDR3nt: TGTGCCAGAGAGGGATCAGAAACAGGGGGATCTGGAAACACCATATATTTT
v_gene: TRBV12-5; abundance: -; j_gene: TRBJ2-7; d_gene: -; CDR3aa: CASGLGTTYEQYF; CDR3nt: TGTGCTAGTGGTTTGGGGACAACCTACGAGCAGTACTTC
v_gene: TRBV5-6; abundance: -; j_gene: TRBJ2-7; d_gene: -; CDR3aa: CASSKTLGYQQYF; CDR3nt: TGTGCCAGCAGCAAGACACTAGGTTACCAGCAGTACTTC
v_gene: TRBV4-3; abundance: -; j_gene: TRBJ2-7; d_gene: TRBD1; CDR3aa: CASSQEFGQGLPYEQYF; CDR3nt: TGCGCCAGCAGCCAAGAATTCGGACAGGGGCTTCCCTACGAGCAGTACTTC
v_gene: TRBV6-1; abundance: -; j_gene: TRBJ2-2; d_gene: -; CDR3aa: CASSWYQGFTGELFF; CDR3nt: TGTGCCAGCAGTTGGTACCAGGGGTTCACCGGGGAGCTGTTTTTT
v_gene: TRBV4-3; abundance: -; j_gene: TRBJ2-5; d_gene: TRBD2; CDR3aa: CASSQDRRGGETQYF; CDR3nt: TGCGCCAGCAGCCAAGACCGCCGGGGGGGTGAGACCCAGTACTTC
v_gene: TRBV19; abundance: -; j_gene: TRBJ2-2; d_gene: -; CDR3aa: CASSIGQLFTGELFF; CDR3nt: TGTGCCAGTAGTATAGGACAGTTATTCACCGGGGAGCTGTTTTTT
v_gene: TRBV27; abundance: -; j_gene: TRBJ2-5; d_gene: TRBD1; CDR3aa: CASSLWGQGADGETQYF; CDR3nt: TGTGCCAGCAGTTTATGGGGGCAGGGGGCGGATGGTGAGACCCAGTACTTC
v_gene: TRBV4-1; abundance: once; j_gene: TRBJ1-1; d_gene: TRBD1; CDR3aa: CASSQGTGLLNTEAFF; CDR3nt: TGCGCCAGCAGCCAGGGGACAGGTCTTTTGAACACTGAAGCTTTCTTT
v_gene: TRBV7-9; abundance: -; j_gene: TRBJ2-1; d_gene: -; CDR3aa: CASSFRQGQFF; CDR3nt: TGTGCCAGCAGCTTCCGCCAGGGGCAGTTCTTC
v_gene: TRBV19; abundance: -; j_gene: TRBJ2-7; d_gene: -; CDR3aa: CASSPLGTRYEQYF; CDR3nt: TGTGCCAGTAGTCCTCTAGGAACCCGATACGAGCAGTACTTC
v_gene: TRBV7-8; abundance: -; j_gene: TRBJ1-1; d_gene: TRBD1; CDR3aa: CASSEPGQTEAFF; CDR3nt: TGTGCCAGCAGCGAACCGGGACAGACTGAAGCTTTCTTT
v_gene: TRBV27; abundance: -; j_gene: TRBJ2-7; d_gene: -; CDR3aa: CASSLSSRARDYEQYF; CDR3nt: TGTGCCAGCAGTTTATCGTCTAGGGCCCGGGACTACGAGCAGTACTTC
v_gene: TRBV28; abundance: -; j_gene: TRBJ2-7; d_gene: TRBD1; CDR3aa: CASRGTGAYEQYF; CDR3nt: TGTGCCAGCAGAGGGACAGGGGCCTACGAGCAGTACTTC
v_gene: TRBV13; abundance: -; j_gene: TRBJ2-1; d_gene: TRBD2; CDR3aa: CASSNGLAGVGKYNEQFF; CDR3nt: TGTGCCAGCAGCAACGGACTAGCGGGAGTTGGGAAATACAATGAGCAGTTCTTC
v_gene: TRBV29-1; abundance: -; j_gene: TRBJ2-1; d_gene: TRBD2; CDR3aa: CSVGVAGETINEQFF; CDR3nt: TGCAGCGTGGGGGTGGCGGGGGAGACCATTAATGAGCAGTTCTTC
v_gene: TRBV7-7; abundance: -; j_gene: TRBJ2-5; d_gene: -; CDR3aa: CASSLDPGVSETQYF; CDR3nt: TGTGCCAGCAGCTTAGATCCGGGAGTGAGTGAGACCCAGTACTTC
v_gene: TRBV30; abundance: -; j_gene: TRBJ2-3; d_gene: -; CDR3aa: CACTGTQSVYF; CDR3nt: TGTGCCTGTACCGGGACACAATCAGTGTATTTT
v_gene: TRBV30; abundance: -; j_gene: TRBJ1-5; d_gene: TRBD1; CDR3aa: CAWSSRDRGNQPQHF; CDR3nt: TGTGCCTGGAGTTCCCGGGACAGGGGCAATCAGCCCCAGCATTTT